The next 2 T cell receptor beta chains were all read from a single sample in a study of cytomegalovirus exposure and HLA in healthy donors. With 60 Vbeta and 13 Jbeta primers, the PCR was carried out. Repertoires were generated with immunoSEQ multiplex PCR, while TCRdb's copy carries only in-frame clones and drops some. The repertoire holds roughly 150,000 clones, with approximately 80% as singletons. Sequencing was performed on PBMCs. The receptor source for this set is a woman in her late teens or twenties in good health and CMV-seronegative.

A note on this clone: Relative to the germline gene, one junction end is altered; a read error may explain this. This sequence joins TRBV28 and TRBJ2-6, with TRBD2 as a possible D gene (6 bases). The CDR3 covers 16 residues. CDR1 MDHEN and CDR2 SYDVKM come from the germline V gene. The CDR3 region has the DNA TGTGCCAGCAGTTTATTCGGGGGTTCTGGGGCCAACGGCCTGACTTTC. This codes for CASSLFGGSGANGLTF.

This clone came up once. The chain employs TRBV30 and TRBJ1-2, with D unclear. Trimming stripped 8 bases from V and 6 bases from J, with 22 bases between. The length of the CDR3 is 14 residues. Germline CDR1 reads GTSNPN; CDR2 reads SVGIG (reference sequence). CDR3 DNA sequence: TGTGCCGCTCAGGCGGGGAGAGCGGCTAATGGCTACACCTTC. Protein product: CAAQAGRAANGYTF.